The present T cell receptor beta chain was sequenced within a study of T-cell reconstitution after alpha-beta-depleted transplantation in children listed by TCRdb under 2016. About the full investigation: The study quantitatively tracked T-cell immune reconstitution after TCRalphabeta/CD19-depleted allogeneic hematopoietic cell transplantation in children using TCR repertoire profiling. Summary of the overall study and its limitations: The high TCRbeta diversity at day 60 in some patients was ascribed to recipient T cells and intrathymic progenitors that had survived conditioning. Apparently early alphabetaT-cell count recovery about two months after transplant reportedly relied on only several hundred rapidly expanded clones derived from non-depleted graft cells. Over the following months the frequencies of hyperexpanded clones went down, and after one year T-cell counts and TCRbeta diversity were mostly credited to newly produced T cells.

This clonotype was counted between two and nine times. Which antigen it targets is not known. No much larger clonotype is one base removed from it; base qualities were not supplied. V is clipped by 2 bases and J by 4 bases, and the sequence between their germline boundaries is 9 bases long. The CDR3 runs 14 amino acids, cysteine and phenylalanine included. Just CDR3 DNA is preserved here, 42 bases in frame from base 1. Reading the germline V gene gives CDR1 LGHNT and CDR2 FRNRAP. The library relied on PCR. These reads were obtained on an Illumina HiSeq 2500. TCR libraries were prepared with molecular barcoding, using unique molecular identifiers to normalize TCRbeta repertoire quantification. The raw public data were reprocessed by TCRdb itself: fastp quality trimming at Q25, MiXCR clonotype calling, in-frame beta chains only. For every CDR3 protein sequence, its rows merge into one entry that carries the most common genes and DNA. The sample includes hundreds of thousands of distinct CDR3 sequences, with around 14% observed a single time. Around 0.79% of the sample comes from the top ten.

The sample's treatment or condition, from its label and the paper: allogeneic hematopoietic cell transplantation with graft depleted of TCRalphabeta T cells and CD19 B cells. Transplant recipients were children who received TCRalphabeta/CD19-depleted allogeneic hematopoietic cell grafts. This TCR was recovered from a girl aged 2-10 years with congenital amegakaryocytic thrombocytopenia, due to receive a stem cell transplant. The V and J segments used are TRBV12-5 and TRBJ2-1; no D gene call is confident. The input for sequencing was PBMCs, taken before TCRalphabeta/CD19-depleted stem cell transplant. The DNA sequence is given as TGTGCTAGTGGTTTGTTTCCTAGTTACAATGAGCAGTTCTTC. It translates to CASGLFPSYNEQFF.